This T cell receptor (beta chain) is drawn from a study of CD8 T cells in Susac syndrome (dated by TCRdb to between 2018 and 2020). Regarding the complete study: The study used repertoire sequencing to test whether antigen drove CD8+ T cell activation and differentiation in Susac syndrome. Clonality of the CD8+ T cell repertoire was compared between about a dozen healthy donors, approximately 14 Susac syndrome patients and under 16 multiple sclerosis patients.

Study-level results and caveats: The number of individuals in the TCR sequencing and HLA analysis was recognized as being relatively small.

RNA was extracted using the RNeasy kit, and roughly 0.45 to 1 microgram was reverse transcribed with random hexamers. The immunoSEQ multiplex PCR assay, which covers 54 Vbeta and 13 Jbeta segments, was used to amplify TCR beta CDR3 regions. To correct PCR amplification bias, a synthetic template baseline was used for both primer optimization and computational correction. The original methods were these. Reads were annotated to V, D and J genes according to IMGT and were analyzed with immunoSEQ Analyzer, with only productive sequences retained. Clonality was computed as one minus Shannon entropy normalized by log2 of the number of productive unique sequences. For each patient and control, public and private clones were evaluated within the 100 most prevalent clones. Susac-specific clones were defined as absent from healthy and MS cohorts, 1052 published viral clones and other ImmuneACCESS disease sequences. The public sequencing data were trimmed at Q25 with fastp and processed into clonotypes with MiXCR by TCRdb, which kept only in-frame beta chains. A single entry per CDR3 protein holds the most common genes and DNA from its merged rows. Clone size and V and J calls follow TCRdb, not the original study. This sample has some 300,000 distinct CDR3 sequences in its table, and approximately 85% of those were observed once. Around 0.2% of the sample is held by the ten biggest clonotypes.

V sheds 8 bases and J sheds 0 bases, leaving 7 bases between their ends. The CDR3 has 12 amino acids, counting the end cysteine and phenylalanine. CDR3 DNA is the only sequence kept; it has 36 bases, read in frame from the first base. For CDR1 and CDR2, the germline V gene (reference sequence) lists LNHNV and YYDKDF. Peripheral blood CD8+ and CD4+ T cells from healthy donors, Susac syndrome patients and multiple sclerosis patients were profiled using high-throughput TCR beta sequencing. Multiple sclerosis controls were treatment-naive patients with stable or active relapsing-remitting disease fulfilling revised McDonald criteria. Bulk CD8+ and CD4+ T cells were purified by magnetic negative isolation, while CD8+ TEMRA cells were enriched using FACS. Blood was drawn into EDTA tubes, processed within 24 hours, and PBMCs were isolated by density gradient centrifugation. PBMCs intended for TCR sequencing were cryopreserved in liquid nitrogen and were subsequently thawed in a 37 degrees C water bath. A purity of at least 90% was achieved for sorted or isolated CD4+, CD8+ and CD8+ TEMRA cells.

Comment on this clonotype: Its antigen is unknown. No much larger clone is present one base from it, and per-base qualities are unavailable.

Here the chain combines TRBV15 and TRBJ1-1; the D gene identity is not certain. The receptor comes from a human donor with multiple sclerosis. Sample: CD8+ T cells from PBMCs. The CDR3 here reads CATQVLNTEAFF. The DNA reads TGTGCCACCCAGGTTTTGAACACTGAAGCTTTCTTT.